This T cell receptor beta chain was retrieved from a study of blood T cells in healthy people across ages. The use of a sample-barcoded 5' primer and a J-beta primer mix characterized a second PCR of roughly 6 to 11 cycles. Unique molecular identifiers of 12 random nucleotides labeled each cDNA. One entry per CDR3 protein results from TCRdb running MiXCR on the 5' RACE reads. The data contain about 970,000 distinct CDR3 sequences, approximately 50% of them singletons. Isolation recovered at least 6.5 million PBMCs from every sample. Extractions gave at least 5 micrograms of total RNA per sample. This CDR3 comprises 19 residues. The V gene end was trimmed by 5 bases and the J gene end by 2 bases; junction bases not matched to a gene: 18. Per germline, CDR1 SEHNR and CDR2 FQNEAQ (reference sequence). Overall study findings and caveats: Diversity of TCR beta per million T cells declined in a roughly linear way with age.

With regard to this clonotype: The target antigen is unknown.

The TCR comes from a woman in her sixties or seventies in good health. What was sequenced was blood. The V and J genes are TRBV7-9 and TRBJ2-5; the match to TRBD1 covers 9 bases. CDR3 in DNA: TGTGCCAGCAGCCCAGTCCCGGGACAGGGATTGGGGCGTCAAGAGACCCAGTACTTC. As protein: CASSPVPGQGLGRQETQYF.